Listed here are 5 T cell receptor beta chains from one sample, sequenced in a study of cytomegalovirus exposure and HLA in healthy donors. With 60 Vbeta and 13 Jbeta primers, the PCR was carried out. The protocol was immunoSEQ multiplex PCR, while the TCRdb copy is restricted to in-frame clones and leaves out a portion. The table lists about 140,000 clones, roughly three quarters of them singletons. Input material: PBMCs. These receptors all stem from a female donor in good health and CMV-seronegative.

The CDR3 nucleotides are TGTGCCAGCAGCTTAAGTGGGCAGGGGGTCCACGAGCAGTACTTC. Translation gives CASSLSGQGVHEQYF. This chain connects TRBV11-2 to TRBJ2-7; the match to TRBD1 covers 7 bases. Germline lookup yields CDR1 SGHAT and CDR2 FQNNGV. This CDR3 is built from 15 residues. V shed 2 bases and J 5 bases; nucleotides not matched to a gene: 9.

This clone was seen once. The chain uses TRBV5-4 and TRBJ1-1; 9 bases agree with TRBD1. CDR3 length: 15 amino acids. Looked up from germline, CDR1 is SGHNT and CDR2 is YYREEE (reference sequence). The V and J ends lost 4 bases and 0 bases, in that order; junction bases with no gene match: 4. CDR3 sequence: CASSAGTGMNTEAFF. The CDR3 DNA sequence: TGTGCCAGCAGCGCCGGGACAGGGATGAACACTGAAGCTTTCTTT. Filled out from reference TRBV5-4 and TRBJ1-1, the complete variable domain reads ETGVTQSPTHLIKTRGQQVTLRCSSQSGHNTVSWYQQALGQGPQFIFQYYREEENGRGNFPPRFSGLQFPNYSSELNVNALELDDSALYLCASSAGTGMNTEAFFGQGTRLTVV.

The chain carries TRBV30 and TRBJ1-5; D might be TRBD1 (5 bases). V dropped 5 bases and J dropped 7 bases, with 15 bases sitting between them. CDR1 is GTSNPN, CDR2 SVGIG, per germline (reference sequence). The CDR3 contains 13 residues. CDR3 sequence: CAWGQGNVQPQHF. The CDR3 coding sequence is TGTGCCTGGGGCCAGGGAAACGTCCAGCCCCAGCATTTT.

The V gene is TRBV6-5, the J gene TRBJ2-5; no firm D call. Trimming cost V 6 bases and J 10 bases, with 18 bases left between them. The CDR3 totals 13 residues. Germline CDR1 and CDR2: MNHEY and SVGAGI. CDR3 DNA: TGTGCCAGCAGCAAGAGTCTCCTCGGAGACCAGTACTTC. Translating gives CASSKSLLGDQYF.

In DNA, the CDR3 is TGTGCCAGCAGCAAGGGGCTTTGGCTACAGGGCGGGGAGCAGTTCTTC. It specifies CASSKGLWLQGGEQFF. This sequence joins TRBV7-9 and TRBJ2-1; tentative D call: TRBD1 (6 bases). V was clipped by 5 bases and J by 10 bases, with 24 bases between them. The germline gives CDR1 SEHNR, CDR2 FQNEAQ (reference sequence). This CDR3 contains 16 residues.